The entry that follows covers one T cell receptor beta chain sequence. Its antigen is unknown. Trimming took 2 bases from V and 0 from J, leaving 8 bases between them. CDR3 length: 15 amino acids. The germline gives CDR1 MNHNY, CDR2 SVGAGI (reference sequence). This cohort consisted of healthy bone marrow donors. This specimen belongs to a study of cytomegalovirus exposure and HLA in healthy donors. Study-level information: Around 200 million T cells yielded about 120 million unique TCR beta sequences, as an earlier analysis found. General study findings and limits: Later analysis suggested most CMV-associated TCR beta chains were HLA-restricted. According to an earlier analysis, most TCR beta V segments yielded productive rearrangements about 87% or about 30% of the time.

PCR amplification relied on 60 Vbeta primers (plus 13 Jbeta primers). Sequencing used immunoSEQ multiplex PCR; TCRdb keeps in-frame clones, though not all of them. The sample holds about 130,000 clones, about two thirds seen once. The source material was PBMCs. This TCR came from a man between 40 and 49 years old in good health and CMV-seropositive. The V gene is TRBV6-6, the J gene TRBJ1-5; D is uncertain. CDR3 nucleotide sequence: TGTGCCAGCAGTTACGGGCAGCCTAGCAATCAGCCCCAGCATTTT. Translating it yields CASSYGQPSNQPQHF.